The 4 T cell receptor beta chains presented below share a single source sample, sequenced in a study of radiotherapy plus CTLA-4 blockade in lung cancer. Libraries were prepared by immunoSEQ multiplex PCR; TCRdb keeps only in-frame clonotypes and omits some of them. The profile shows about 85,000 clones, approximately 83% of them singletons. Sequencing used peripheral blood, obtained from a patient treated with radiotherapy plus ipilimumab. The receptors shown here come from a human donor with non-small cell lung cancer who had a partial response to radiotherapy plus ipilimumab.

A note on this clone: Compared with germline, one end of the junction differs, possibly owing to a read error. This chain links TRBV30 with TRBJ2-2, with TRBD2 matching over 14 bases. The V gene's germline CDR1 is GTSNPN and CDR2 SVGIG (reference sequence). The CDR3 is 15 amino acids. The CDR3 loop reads CAWRGLAGDTGELLF. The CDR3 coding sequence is TGTGCCTGGAGGGGACTAGCGGGAGACACCGGGGAGCTGCTTTTT.

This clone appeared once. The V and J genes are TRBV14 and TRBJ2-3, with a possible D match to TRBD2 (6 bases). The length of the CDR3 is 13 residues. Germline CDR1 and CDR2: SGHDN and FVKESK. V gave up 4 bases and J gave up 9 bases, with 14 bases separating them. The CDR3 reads CASSRDWGGTQYF. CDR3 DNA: TGTGCCAGCAGCCGGGACTGGGGAGGCACGCAGTATTTT. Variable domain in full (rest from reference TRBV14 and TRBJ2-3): EAGVTQFPSHSVIEKGQTVTLRCDPISGHDNLYWYRRVMGKEIKFLLHFVKESKQDESGMPNNRFLAERTGGTYSTLKVQPAELEDSGVYFCASSRDWGGTQYFGPGTRLTVL.

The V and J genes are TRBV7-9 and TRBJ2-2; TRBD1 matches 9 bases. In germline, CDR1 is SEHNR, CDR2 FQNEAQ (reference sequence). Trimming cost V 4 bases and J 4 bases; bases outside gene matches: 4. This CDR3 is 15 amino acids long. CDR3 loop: CASSSDRGGTGELFF. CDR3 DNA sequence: TGTGCCAGCAGCTCGGACAGGGGTGGCACCGGGGAGCTGTTTTTT. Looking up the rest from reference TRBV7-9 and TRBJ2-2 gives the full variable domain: DTGVSQNPRHKITKRGQNVTFRCDPISEHNRLYWYRQTLGQGPEFLTYFQNEAQLEKSRLLSDRFSAERPKGSFSTLEIQRTEQGDSAMYLCASSSDRGGTGELFFGEGSRLTVL.

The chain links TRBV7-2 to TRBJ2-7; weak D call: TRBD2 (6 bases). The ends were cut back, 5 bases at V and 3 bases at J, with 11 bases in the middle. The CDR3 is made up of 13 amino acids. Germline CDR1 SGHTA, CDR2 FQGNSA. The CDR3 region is CASSPGGVYEQYF. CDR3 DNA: TGTGCCAGCAGCCCCGGGGGAGTCTACGAGCAGTACTTC.